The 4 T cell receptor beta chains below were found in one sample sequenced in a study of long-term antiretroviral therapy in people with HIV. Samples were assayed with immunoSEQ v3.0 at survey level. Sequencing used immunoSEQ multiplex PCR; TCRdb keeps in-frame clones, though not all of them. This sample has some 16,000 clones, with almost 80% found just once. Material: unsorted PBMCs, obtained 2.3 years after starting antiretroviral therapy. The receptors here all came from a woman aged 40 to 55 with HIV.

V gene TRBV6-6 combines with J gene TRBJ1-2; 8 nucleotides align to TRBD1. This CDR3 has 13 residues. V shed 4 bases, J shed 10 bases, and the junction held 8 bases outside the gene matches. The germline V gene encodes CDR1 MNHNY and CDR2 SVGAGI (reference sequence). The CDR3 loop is CASSFQTQGDYTF. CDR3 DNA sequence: TGTGCCAGCAGTTTCCAAACACAGGGGGACTACACCTTC.

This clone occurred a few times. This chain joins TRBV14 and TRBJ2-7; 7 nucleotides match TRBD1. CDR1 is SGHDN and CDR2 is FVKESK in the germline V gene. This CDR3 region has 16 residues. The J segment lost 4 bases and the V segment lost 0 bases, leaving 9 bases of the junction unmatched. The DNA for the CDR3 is TGTGCCAGCAGCCAAGAAGGGTGGGACAGAAAATACGAGCAGTACTTC. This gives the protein CASSQEGWDRKYEQYF.

For the CDR3, the DNA is TGTGCCTGGAGTGAGGGCGGGAGGGGTGAGACCCAGTACTTC. It specifies CAWSEGGRGETQYF. V usage is TRBV30 and J usage is TRBJ2-5; 9 positions agree with TRBD2. From germline, CDR1 is GTSNPN and CDR2 SVGIG (reference sequence). The V segment lost 1 base and the J segment 5 bases; nucleotides outside the gene matches: 5. This CDR3 contains 14 residues.

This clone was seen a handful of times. Here the CDR3 DNA reads TGTGCCTGGAGTGGCGAGGGACGGGACTATGGCTACACCTTC. Residues: CAWSGEGRDYGYTF. The gene calls are TRBV30 and TRBJ1-2; the D gene is possibly TRBD1 (5 bases). This CDR3 is 14 amino acids long. V was pared by 1 base and J by 3 bases, with 12 bases between. Germline V gene data show CDR1 as GTSNPN and CDR2 as SVGIG (reference sequence).